This T cell receptor (beta chain) came from a study of cytomegalovirus exposure and HLA in healthy donors. Study details: The same platform used for the 666 first-cohort repertoires was also used for the 100 to 150 validation repertoires, as a later analysis reported.

Assay: immunoSEQ multiplex PCR; the TCRdb copy retains only in-frame clones and omits some. The sample has fewer than 400,000 clones; 70% to 90% are singletons. The CDR3 length is 19 residues. V dropped 4 bases and J dropped 3 bases, with 28 bases sitting between them. Germline V lookup: CDR1 KGHSH, CDR2 LQKENI. The TCR originated in a woman between 18 and 30 years old in good health and CMV-seronegative. The genes are TRBV18 and TRBJ2-7, with D tentatively TRBD1 (7 bases). The specimen sequenced was PBMCs. The CDR3 loop is CASSRSGGSRLRDDYEQYF. The CDR3 DNA sequence: TGTGCCAGCTCACGGTCAGGGGGGTCTCGACTGAGGGACGACTACGAGCAGTACTTC.